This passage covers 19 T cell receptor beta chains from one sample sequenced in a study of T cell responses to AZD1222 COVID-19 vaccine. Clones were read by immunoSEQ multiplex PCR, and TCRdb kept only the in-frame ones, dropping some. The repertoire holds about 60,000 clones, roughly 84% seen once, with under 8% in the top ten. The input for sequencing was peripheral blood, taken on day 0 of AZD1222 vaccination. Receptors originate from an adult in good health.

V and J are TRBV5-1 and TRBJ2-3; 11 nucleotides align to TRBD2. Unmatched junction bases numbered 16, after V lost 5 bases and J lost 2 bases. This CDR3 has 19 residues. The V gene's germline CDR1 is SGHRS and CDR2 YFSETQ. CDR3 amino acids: CASSRAPRTSGRHTDTQYF. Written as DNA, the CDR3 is TGCGCCAGCAGTCGGGCACCTCGGACTAGCGGGCGCCACACAGATACGCAGTATTTT.

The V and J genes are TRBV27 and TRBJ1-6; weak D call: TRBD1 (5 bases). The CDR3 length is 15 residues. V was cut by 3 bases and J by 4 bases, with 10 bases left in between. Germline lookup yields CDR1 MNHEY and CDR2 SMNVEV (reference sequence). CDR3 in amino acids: CASSLGGGYNSPLHF. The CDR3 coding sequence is TGTGCCAGCAGTTTGGGGGGTGGATATAATTCACCCCTCCACTTT.

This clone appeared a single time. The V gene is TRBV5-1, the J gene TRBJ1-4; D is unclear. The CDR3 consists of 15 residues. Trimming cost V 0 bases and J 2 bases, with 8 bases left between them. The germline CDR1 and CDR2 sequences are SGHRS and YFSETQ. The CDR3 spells CASSLEGRTNEKLFF. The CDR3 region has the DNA TGCGCCAGCAGCTTGGAAGGGAGGACTAATGAAAAACTGTTTTTT.

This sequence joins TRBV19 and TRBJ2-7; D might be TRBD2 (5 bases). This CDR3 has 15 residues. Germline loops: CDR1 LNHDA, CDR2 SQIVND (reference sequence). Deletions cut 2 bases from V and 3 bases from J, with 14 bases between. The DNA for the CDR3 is TGTGCCAGTAGTATATACGGGGAAGACAACTACGAGCAGTACTTC. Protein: CASSIYGEDNYEQYF.

CDR3 nucleotide sequence: TGTGCCTGGGGACAGGGAAGAAACACCATATATTTT. Translating gives CAWGQGRNTIYF. The chain joins TRBV30 to TRBJ1-3, with 8 positions matching TRBD1. V dropped 5 bases and J dropped 5; count of bases not matched to a gene: 2. The CDR3 consists of 12 residues. Per the germline V gene, CDR1 is GTSNPN and CDR2 is SVGIG (reference sequence).

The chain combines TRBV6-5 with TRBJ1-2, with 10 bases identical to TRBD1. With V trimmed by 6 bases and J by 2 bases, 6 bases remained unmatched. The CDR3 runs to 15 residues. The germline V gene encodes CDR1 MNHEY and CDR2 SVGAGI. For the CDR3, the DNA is TGTGCCAGCAGGACAGGGGGCGACGTGAACTATGGCTACACCTTC. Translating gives CASRTGGDVNYGYTF.

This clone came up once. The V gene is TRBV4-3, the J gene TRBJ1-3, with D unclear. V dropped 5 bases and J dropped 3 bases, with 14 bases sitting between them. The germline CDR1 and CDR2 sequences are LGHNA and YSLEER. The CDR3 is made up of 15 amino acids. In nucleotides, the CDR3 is TGCGCCAGCAGCACCGAAGGCGGGTATGGAAACACCATATATTTT. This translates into CASSTEGGYGNTIYF.

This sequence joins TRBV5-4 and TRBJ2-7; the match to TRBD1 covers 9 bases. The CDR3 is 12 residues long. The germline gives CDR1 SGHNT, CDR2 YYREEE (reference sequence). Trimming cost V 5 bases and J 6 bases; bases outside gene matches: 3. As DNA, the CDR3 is TGTGCCAGCAGTCAGACAGGGGGCGAGCAGTACTTC. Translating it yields CASSQTGGEQYF.

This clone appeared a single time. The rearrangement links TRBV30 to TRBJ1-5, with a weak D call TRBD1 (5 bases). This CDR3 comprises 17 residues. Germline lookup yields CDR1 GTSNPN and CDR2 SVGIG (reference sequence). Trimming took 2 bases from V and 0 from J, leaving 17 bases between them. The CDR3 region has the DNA TGTGCCTGGAGTCATTCGGGGGGACTGTATAGCAATCAGCCCCAGCATTTT. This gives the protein CAWSHSGGLYSNQPQHF.

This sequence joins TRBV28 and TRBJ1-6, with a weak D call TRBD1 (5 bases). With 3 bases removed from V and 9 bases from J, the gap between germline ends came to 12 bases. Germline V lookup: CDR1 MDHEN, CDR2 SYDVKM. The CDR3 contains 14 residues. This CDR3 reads CASSFQGFSSPLHF. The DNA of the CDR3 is TGTGCCAGCAGTTTTCAGGGTTTTAGTTCACCCCTCCACTTT.

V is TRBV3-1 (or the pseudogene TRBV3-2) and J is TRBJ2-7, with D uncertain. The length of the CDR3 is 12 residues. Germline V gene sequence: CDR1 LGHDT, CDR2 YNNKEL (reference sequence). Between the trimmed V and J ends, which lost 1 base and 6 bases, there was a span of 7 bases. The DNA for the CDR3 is TGTGCCAGCAGCCAAGCGGAGTCCGAGCAGTACTTC. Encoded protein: CASSQAESEQYF.

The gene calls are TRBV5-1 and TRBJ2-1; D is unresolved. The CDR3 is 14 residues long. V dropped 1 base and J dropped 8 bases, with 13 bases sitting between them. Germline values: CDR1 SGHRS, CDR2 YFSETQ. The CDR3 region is CASSLTGLTDEQFF. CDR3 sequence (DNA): TGCGCCAGCAGCTTGACTGGGCTAACGGATGAGCAGTTCTTC.

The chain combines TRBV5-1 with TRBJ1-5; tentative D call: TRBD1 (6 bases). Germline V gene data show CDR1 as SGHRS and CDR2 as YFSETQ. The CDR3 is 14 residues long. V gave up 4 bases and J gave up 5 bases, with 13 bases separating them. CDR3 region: CASSAQGGYQPQHF. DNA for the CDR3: TGCGCCAGCAGCGCTCAAGGGGGGTATCAGCCCCAGCATTTT.

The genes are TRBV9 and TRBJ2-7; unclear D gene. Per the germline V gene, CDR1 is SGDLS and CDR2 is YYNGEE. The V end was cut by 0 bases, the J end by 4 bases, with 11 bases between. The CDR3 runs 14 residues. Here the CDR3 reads CASSVGSGLYEQYF. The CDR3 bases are TGTGCCAGCAGCGTAGGGTCGGGTTTGTACGAGCAGTACTTC. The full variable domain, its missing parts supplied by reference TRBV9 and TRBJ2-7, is DSGVTQTPKHLITATGQRVTLRCSPRSGDLSVYWYQQSLDQGLQFLIQYYNGEERAKGNILERFSAQQFPDLHSELNLSSLELGDSALYFCASSVGSGLYEQYFGPGTRLTVT.

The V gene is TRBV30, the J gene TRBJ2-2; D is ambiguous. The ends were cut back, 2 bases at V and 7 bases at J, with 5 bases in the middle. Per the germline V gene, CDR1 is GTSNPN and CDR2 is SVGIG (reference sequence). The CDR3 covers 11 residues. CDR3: CAWSRVGELFF. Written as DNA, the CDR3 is TGTGCCTGGAGTAGGGTCGGGGAGCTGTTTTTT.

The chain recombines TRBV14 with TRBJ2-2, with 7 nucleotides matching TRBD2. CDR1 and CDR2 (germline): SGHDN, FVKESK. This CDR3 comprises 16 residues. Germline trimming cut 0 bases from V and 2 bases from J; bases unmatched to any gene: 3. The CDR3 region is CASSQDAGVNTGELFF. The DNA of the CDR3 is TGTGCCAGCAGCCAAGATGCGGGGGTTAACACCGGGGAGCTGTTTTTT.

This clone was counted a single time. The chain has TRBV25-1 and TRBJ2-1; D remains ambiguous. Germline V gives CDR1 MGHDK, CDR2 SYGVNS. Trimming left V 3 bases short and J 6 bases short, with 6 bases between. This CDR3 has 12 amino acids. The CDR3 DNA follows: TGTGCCAGCAGTGACGGTGTCAATGAGCAGTTCTTC. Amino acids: CASSDGVNEQFF. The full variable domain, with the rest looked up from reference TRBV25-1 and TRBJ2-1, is EADIYQTPRYLVIGTGKKITLECSQTMGHDKMYWYQQDPGMELHLIHYSYGVNSTEKGDLSSESTVSRIRTEHFPLTLESARPSHTSQYLCASSDGVNEQFFGPGTRLTVL.

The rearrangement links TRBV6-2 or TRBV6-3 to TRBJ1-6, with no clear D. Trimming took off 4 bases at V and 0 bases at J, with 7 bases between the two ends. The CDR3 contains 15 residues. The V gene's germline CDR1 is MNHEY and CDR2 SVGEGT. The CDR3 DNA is TGTGCCAGCAGTTTGACCCGCTCCTATAATTCACCCCTCCACTTT. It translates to CASSLTRSYNSPLHF.

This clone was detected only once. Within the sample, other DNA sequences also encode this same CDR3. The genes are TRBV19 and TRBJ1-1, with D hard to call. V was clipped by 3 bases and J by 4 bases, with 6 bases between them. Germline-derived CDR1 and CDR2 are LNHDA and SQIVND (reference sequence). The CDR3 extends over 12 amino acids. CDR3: CASSMGGTEAFF. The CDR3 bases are TGTGCCAGTAGTATGGGAGGCACTGAAGCTTTCTTT.